This TCR beta chain was identified in a study of blood T cell repertoires in COVID-19. Study overall: Samples representing acute and convalescent COVID-19 were sourced from the United States, Italy and Spain.

TCRdb's copy holds only in-frame clones and misses some; the assay was immunoSEQ multiplex PCR. This table holds tens of thousands of clones, 90% found once. Germline values: CDR1 ENHRY, CDR2 SYGVKD. Trimming removed 0 bases from V and 2 bases from J, with 8 bases in between. The CDR3 runs to 15 residues. The TCR comes from a man aged 60-69 years with acute or convalescent COVID-19. This rearrangement joins TRBV10-3 to TRBJ2-1, with D unresolved. Specimen: peripheral blood. Here the CDR3 reads CAISESRNPYNEQFF. CDR3 nucleotides: TGTGCCATCAGTGAGTCGCGAAATCCCTACAATGAGCAGTTCTTC.